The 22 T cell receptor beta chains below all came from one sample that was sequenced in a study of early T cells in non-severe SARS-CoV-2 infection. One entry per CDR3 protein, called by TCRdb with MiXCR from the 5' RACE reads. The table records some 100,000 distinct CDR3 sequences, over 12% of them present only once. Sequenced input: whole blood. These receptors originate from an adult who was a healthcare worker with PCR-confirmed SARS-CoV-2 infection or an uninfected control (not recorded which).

The CDR3 loop reads CSVASGIQPQHF. CDR3 coding DNA: TGCAGCGTGGCCTCAGGGATTCAGCCCCAGCATTTT. The V and J genes are TRBV29-1 and TRBJ1-5, with D possibly being TRBD1 (5 bases). CDR3 length equals 12 residues. Germline V gene data show CDR1 as SQVTM and CDR2 as ANQGSEA. The V end was cut by 6 bases, the J end by 6 bases, with 12 bases between.

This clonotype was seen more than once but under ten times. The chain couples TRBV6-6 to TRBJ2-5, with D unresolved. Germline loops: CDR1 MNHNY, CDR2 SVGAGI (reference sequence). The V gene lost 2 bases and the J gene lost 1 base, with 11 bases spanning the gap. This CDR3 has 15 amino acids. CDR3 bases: TGTGCCAGCAGTTACCCTCTCAACCCCCAAGAGACCCAGTACTTC. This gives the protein CASSYPLNPQETQYF.

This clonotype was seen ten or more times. CDR3 amino acids: CASSFSGNTEAFF. CDR3 in DNA: TGTGCCAGCAGTTTTTCGGGGAACACTGAAGCTTTCTTT. This rearrangement joins TRBV12-3 or TRBV12-4 to TRBJ1-1; D uncertain. V dropped 3 bases and J dropped 1 base, with 6 bases sitting between them. The CDR3 sequence is 13 residues long.

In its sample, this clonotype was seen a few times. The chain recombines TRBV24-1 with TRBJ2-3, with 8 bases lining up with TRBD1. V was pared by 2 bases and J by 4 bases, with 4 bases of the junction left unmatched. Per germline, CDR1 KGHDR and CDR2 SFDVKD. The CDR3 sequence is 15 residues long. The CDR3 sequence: CATSDSRGRPDTQYF. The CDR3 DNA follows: TGTGCCACCAGTGATTCCAGGGGGCGCCCAGATACGCAGTATTTT.

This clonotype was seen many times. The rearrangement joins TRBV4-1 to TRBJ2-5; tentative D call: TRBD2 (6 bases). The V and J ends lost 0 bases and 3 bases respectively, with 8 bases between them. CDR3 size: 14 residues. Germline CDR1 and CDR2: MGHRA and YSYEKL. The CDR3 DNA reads TGCGCCAGCAGCCAAGAATGGGGGGAAGAGACCCAGTACTTC. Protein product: CASSQEWGEETQYF.

CDR3 sequence (DNA): TGCAGCGTTGCCGGGGCGGGCACAGATACGCAGTATTTT. This translates into CSVAGAGTDTQYF. This chain uses TRBV29-1 with TRBJ2-3, with D perhaps being TRBD1 or TRBD2 (5 bases each). The CDR3 runs 13 residues. The V end lost 4 bases, the J end lost 1 base, and 9 bases lay between the germline ends. Germline CDR1 SQVTM, CDR2 ANQGSEA.

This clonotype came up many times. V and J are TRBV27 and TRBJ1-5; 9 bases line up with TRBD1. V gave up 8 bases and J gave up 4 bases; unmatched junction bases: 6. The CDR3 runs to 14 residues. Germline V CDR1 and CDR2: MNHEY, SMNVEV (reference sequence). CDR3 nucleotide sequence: TGTGCCAGCTCGGGACAGGGAGGGAATCAGCCCCAGCATTTT. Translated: CASSGQGGNQPQHF.

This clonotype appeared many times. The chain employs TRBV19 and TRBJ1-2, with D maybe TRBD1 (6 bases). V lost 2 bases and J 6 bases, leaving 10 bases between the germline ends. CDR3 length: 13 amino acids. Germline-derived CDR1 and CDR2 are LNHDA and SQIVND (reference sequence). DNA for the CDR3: TGTGCCAGTAGTATATCAGGGGAGCATGGCTACACCTTC. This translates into CASSISGEHGYTF.

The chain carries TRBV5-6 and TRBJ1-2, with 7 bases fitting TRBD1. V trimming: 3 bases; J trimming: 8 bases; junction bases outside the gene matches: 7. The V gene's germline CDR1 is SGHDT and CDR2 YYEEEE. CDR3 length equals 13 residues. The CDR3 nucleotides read TGTGCCAGCAGCTCCAGGGGGGCCGGGGGCTACACCTTC. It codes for CASSSRGAGGYTF.

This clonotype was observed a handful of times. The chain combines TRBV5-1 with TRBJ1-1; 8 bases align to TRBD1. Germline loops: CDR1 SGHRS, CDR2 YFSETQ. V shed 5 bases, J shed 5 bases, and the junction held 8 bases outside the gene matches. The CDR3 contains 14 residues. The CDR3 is CASRGLTGETEAFF. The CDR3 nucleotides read TGCGCCAGCAGGGGCCTGACAGGGGAGACTGAAGCTTTCTTT.

The CDR3 sequence is CASSTPRDSDEQYV. The DNA for the CDR3 is TGTGCCAGCAGCACCCCCCGGGACAGCGACGAGCAGTACGTC. This chain uses TRBV9 with TRBJ2-7; TRBD1 aligns across 7 bases. The CDR3 is 14 amino acids. The germline V gene encodes CDR1 SGDLS and CDR2 YYNGEE. V lost 4 bases and J lost 5; bases outside the gene matches: 9.

The CDR3: CASSPRQGFVGGEQFF. In DNA form, the CDR3 reads TGTGCCAGCAGCCCGCGACAGGGTTTTGTCGGGGGTGAGCAGTTCTTC. V and J are TRBV5-5 and TRBJ2-1, with D tentatively TRBD1 (7 bases). The CDR3 is 16 residues long. Deletions cut 4 bases from V and 9 bases from J, with 23 bases between. Germline CDR1 SGHKS, CDR2 YYEKEE (reference sequence).

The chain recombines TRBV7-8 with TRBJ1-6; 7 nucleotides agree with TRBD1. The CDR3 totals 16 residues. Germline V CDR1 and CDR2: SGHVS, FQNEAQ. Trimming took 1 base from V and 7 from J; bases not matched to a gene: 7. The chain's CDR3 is CASSLVGDRVNSPLHF. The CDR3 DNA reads TGTGCCAGCAGCTTAGTCGGCGACAGGGTGAATTCACCCCTCCACTTT.

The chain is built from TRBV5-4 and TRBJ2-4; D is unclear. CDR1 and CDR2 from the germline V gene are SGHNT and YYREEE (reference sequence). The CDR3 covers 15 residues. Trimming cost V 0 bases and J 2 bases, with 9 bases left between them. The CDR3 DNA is TGTGCCAGCAGCTTGGGGGAAATTACCAAAAACATTCAGTACTTC. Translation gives CASSLGEITKNIQYF.

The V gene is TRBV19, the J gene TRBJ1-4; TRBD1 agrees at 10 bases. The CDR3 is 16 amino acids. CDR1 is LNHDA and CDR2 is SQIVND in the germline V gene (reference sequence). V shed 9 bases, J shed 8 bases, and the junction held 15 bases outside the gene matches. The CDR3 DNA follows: TGTGCCAGCCTCGATACCCCCGGGACAGGGGAGGAAAAACTGTTTTTT. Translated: CASLDTPGTGEEKLFF.

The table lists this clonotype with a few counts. Written as DNA, the CDR3 is TGTGCCAGCAGTCGACCCGTCGGCAGGGATACGCAGTATTTT. It codes for CASSRPVGRDTQYF. V is TRBV12-3 or TRBV12-4 and J is TRBJ2-3; D gene uncertain. The CDR3 sequence is 14 residues long. Trimming removed 5 bases from V and 6 bases from J, with 15 bases in between.

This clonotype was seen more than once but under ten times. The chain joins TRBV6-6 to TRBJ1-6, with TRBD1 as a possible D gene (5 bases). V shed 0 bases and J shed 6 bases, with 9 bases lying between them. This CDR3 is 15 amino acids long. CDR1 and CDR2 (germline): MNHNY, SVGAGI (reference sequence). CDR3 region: CASSYSDSFNSPLHF. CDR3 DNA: TGTGCCAGCAGTTACTCAGACAGCTTTAATTCACCCCTCCACTTT.

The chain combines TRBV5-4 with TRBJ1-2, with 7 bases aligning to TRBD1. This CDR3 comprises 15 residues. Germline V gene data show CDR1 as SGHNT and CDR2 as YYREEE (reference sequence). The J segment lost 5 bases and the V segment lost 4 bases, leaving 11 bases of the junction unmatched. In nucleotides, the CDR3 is TGTGCCAGCAGCCCGTCGGGACAGAAGGGTTATGGCTACACCTTC. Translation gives CASSPSGQKGYGYTF.

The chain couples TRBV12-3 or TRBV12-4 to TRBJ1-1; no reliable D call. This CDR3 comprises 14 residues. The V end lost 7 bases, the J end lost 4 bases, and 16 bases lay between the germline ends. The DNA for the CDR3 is TGTGCCAGCAACCTTAGAGGTGGGAGCACTGAAGCTTTCTTT. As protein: CASNLRGGSTEAFF.

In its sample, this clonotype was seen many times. The CDR3 DNA is TGTGCCTCAGACCCCGTTGGGGGCAATGAGCAGTTCTTC. Protein product: CASDPVGGNEQFF. The J gene is TRBJ2-1, the V gene TRBV30; D assignment may be TRBD1 or TRBD2 (5 bases each). Germline V gene data show CDR1 as GTSNPN and CDR2 as SVGIG (reference sequence). The CDR3 runs 13 residues. Trimming shortened V by 7 bases and J by 6 bases, and 16 bases separated the two germline ends.

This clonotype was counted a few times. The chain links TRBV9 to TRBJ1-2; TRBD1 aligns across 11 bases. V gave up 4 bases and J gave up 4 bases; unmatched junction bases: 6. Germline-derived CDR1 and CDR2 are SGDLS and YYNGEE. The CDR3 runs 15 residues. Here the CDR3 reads CASSLRTGGSYGYTF. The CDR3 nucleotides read TGTGCCAGCAGCCTCCGGACAGGGGGCAGCTATGGCTACACCTTC.

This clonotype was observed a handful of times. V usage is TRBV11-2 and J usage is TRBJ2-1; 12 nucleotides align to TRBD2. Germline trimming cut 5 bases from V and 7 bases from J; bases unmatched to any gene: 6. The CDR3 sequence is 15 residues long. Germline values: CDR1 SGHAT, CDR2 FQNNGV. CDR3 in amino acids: CASSPRLAGENEQFF. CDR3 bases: TGTGCCAGCAGCCCACGACTAGCGGGGGAGAATGAGCAGTTCTTC.